This T cell receptor (beta chain) originates from a study of shared clonotypes between healthy human individuals. In its sample, this clone was seen once. V was clipped by 5 bases and J by 8 bases; unmatched bases: 14. Germline CDR1 is MDHEN and CDR2 is SYDVKM. CDR3 length: 15 residues. The assay was immunoSEQ multiplex PCR, and TCRdb's table has in-frame clones only and misses some. This sample yields roughly 1,000,000 clones, of which 75% to 80% are seen a single time; under 0.65% belongs to the top ten. Sequencing was performed on memory CD4+ T cells from PBMCs. Subset: CD45RA-negative fraction. This rearrangement joins TRBV28 to TRBJ1-2; 7 nucleotides match TRBD1. The TCR sequence derives from a young man in good health. Some clones in this sample may be carry-over from other donors' samples. The chain's CDR3 is CASSPATGATGGYTF. CDR3 DNA: TGTGCCAGCAGTCCTGCTACAGGGGCCACGGGGGGCTACACCTTC.